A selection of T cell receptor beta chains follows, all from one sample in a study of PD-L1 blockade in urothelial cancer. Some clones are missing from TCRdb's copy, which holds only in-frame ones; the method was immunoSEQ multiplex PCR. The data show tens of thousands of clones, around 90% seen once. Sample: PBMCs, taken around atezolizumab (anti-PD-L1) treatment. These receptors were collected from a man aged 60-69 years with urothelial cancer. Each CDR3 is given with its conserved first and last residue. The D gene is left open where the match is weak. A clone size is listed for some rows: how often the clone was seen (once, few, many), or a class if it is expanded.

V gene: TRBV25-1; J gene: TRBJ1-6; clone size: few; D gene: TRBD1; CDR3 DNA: TGTGCCAGCAGTGCCACTGGACAGGGGAACGGTTCACCCCTCCACTTT; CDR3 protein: CASSATGQGNGSPLHF
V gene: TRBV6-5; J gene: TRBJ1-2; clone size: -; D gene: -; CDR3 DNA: TGTGCCAGCAGTTACTCAACGGACAGCCTCTATGGCTACACCTTC; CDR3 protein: CASSYSTDSLYGYTF
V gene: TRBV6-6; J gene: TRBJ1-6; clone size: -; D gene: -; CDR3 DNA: TGTGCCAGCAGCGGAGGGGTCCTCTATTCACCCCTCCACTTT; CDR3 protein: CASSGGVLYSPLHF
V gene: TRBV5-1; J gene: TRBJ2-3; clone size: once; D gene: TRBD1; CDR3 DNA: TGCGCCAGCAGCTGGGGACAGGGGATGCAAACGGATACGCAGTATTTT; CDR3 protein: CASSWGQGMQTDTQYF
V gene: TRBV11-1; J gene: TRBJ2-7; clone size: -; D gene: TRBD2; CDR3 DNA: TGTGCCAGCAGCTTAGGGGAGGGACCCTACGAGCAGTACTTC; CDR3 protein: CASSLGEGPYEQYF
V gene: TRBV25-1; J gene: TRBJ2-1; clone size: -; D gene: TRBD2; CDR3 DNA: TGTGCCAGCAGCCTCTTAGCGGGAGGGCCTAATGAGCAGTTCTTC; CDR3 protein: CASSLLAGGPNEQFF
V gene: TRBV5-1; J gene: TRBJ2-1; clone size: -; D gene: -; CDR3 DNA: TGCGCCAGCAGCATAGAAGTCTCCTACAATGAGCAGTTCTTC; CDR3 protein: CASSIEVSYNEQFF
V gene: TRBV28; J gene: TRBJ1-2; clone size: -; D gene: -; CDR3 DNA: TGTGCCAGCAGTAGGACAGCAGCATCCTATGGCTACACCTTC; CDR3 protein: CASSRTAASYGYTF
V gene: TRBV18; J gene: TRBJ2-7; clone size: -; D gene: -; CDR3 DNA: TGTGCCAGCTCACCCCCTTGGAGCGGGCAGTACTTC; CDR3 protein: CASSPPWSGQYF
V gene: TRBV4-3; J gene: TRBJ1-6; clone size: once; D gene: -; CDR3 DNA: TGCGCCAGCAGCCAAGATTCCGCAGGGGCTAATTCACCCCTCCACTTT; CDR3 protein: CASSQDSAGANSPLHF
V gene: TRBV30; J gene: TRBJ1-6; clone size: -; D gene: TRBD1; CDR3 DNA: TGTGCCTGGAGCACCCGGACAGGGGGGAACTCACCCCTCCACTTT; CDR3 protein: CAWSTRTGGNSPLHF
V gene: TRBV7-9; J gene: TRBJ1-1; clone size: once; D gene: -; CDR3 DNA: TGTGCCAGCAGCTTAGCGTTCGGCACTGAAGCTTTCTTT; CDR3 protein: CASSLAFGTEAFF
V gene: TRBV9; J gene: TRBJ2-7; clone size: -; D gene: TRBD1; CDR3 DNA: TGTGCCAGCAGCCCAGCAGGGGGCTCCTACGAGCAGTACTTC; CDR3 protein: CASSPAGGSYEQYF
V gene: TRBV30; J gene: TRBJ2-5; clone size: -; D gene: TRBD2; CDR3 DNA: TGTGCCTGGACCAAACTAGCGGGAGAGACCCAGTACTTC; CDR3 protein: CAWTKLAGETQYF
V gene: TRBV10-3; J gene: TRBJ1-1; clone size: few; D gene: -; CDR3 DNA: TGTGCCATCAGTGAGTCTGGAACAGCAGTAGCTTTCTTT; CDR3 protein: CAISESGTAVAFF
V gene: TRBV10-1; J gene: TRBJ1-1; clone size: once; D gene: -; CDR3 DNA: TGCGCCAGCAGTGGTGGTAGCGGAAACACTGAAGCTTTCTTT; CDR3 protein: CASSGGSGNTEAFF
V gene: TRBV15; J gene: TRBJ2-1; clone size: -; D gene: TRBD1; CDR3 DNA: TGTGCCACCAGCACCGGGACAGATTACAATGAGCAGTTCTTC; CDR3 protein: CATSTGTDYNEQFF
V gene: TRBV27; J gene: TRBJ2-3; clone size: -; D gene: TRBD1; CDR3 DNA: TGTGCCAGCAGCCCGGACAGGGGTACAGATACGCAGTATTTT; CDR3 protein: CASSPDRGTDTQYF
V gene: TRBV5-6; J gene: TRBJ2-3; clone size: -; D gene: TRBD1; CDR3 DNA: TGTGCCAGCAGCACACAGGGGGCCACAGATACGCAGTATTTT; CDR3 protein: CASSTQGATDTQYF
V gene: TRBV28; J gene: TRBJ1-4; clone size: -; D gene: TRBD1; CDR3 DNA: TGTGCCAGCAGGTCGGGACAGGGTCTCACAACTAATGAAAAACTGTTTTTT; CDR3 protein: CASRSGQGLTTNEKLFF
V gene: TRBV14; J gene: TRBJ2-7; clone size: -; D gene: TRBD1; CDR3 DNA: TGTGCCAGCAGCCGCGTCGGACAGGGGCCCGAGCAGTACTTC; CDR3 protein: CASSRVGQGPEQYF
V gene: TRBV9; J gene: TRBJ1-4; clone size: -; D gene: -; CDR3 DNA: TGTGCCAGCAGCCCCAGGGGCGCAACTAATGAAAAACTGTTTTTT; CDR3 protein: CASSPRGATNEKLFF
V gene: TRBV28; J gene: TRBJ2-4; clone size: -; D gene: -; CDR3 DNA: TGTGCCAGCAGTTGGCGACTAGAGGTGCGGATTCAGTACTTC; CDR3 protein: CASSWRLEVRIQYF
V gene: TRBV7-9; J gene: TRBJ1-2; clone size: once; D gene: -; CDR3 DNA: TGTGCCAGCAGCCTCCTACGGGTGTCGGCCCCCTATGGCTACACCTTC; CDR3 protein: CASSLLRVSAPYGYTF
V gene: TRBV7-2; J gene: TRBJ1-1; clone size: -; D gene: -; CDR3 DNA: TGTGCCAGCAGCTTAATCGTGAACACTGAAGCTTTCTTT; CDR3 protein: CASSLIVNTEAFF
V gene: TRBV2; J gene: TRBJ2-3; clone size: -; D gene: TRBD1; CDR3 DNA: TGTGCCAGCAGTGAACGACAGGGGTCAGATACGCAGTATTTT; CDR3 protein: CASSERQGSDTQYF
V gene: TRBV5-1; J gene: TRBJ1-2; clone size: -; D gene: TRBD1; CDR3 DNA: TGCGCCAGCAGCCCCGAGGCCCGACAGGGGGTTTTTTATGGCTACACCTTC; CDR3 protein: CASSPEARQGVFYGYTF
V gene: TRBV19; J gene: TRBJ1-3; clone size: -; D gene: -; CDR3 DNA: TGTGCCAGTATCTCCCACGAGGGTCTCTCTGGAAACACCATATATTTT; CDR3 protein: CASISHEGLSGNTIYF
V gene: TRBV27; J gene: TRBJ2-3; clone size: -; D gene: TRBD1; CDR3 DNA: TGTGCCAGCAGTTTTGGGACAGGGAGCACAGATACGCAGTATTTT; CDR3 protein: CASSFGTGSTDTQYF
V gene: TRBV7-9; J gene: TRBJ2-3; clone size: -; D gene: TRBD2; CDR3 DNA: TGTGCCAGCAGCTTAGCTGGGACTAGCGGCACAGATACGCAGTATTTT; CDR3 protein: CASSLAGTSGTDTQYF
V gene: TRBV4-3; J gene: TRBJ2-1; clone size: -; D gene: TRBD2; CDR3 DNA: TGCGCCAGCAGCCAAGATCCGGGGACTAGCGGGGGGGAGCAGTTCTTC; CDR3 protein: CASSQDPGTSGGEQFF
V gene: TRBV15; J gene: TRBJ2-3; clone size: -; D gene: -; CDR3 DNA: TGTGCCACCAGCAGAGATCCCCAGTCCACAGATACGCAGTATTTT; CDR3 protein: CATSRDPQSTDTQYF
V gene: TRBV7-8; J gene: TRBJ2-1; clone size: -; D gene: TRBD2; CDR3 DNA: TGTGCCAGCGCCGAGCGGGAGGGCTGGAACAATGAGCAGTTCTTC; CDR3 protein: CASAEREGWNNEQFF
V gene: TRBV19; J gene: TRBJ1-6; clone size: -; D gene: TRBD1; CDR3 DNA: TGTGCCAGTAGAGGGACAGGGTCGACTTCACCCCTCCACTTT; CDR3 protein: CASRGTGSTSPLHF
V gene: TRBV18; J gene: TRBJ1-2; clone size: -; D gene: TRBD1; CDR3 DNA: TGTGCCAGCTCACCACCGGCGACAGGGGTGCCTTATGGCTACACCTTC; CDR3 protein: CASSPPATGVPYGYTF
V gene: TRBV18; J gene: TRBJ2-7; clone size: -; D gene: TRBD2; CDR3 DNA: TGTGCCAGCTCACCACCGGGGCGCGGGGGCTCCTACGAGCAGTACTTC; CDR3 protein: CASSPPGRGGSYEQYF
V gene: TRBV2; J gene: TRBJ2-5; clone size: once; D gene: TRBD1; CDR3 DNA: TGTGCCAGCAGTAGGACAGGCCAAGAGACCCAGTACTTC; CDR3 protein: CASSRTGQETQYF
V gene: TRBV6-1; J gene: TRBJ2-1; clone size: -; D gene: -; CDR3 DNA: TGTGCCAGCAGTGAGAAGACAGAGCAGTTCTTC; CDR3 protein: CASSEKTEQFF
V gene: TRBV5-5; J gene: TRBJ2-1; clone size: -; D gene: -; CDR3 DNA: TGTGCCAGCAGCTTAACTGGGAGTCAACTTATCAATGAGCAGTTCTTC; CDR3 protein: CASSLTGSQLINEQFF
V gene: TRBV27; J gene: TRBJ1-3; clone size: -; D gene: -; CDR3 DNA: TGTGCCAGCAGTCCCACCCCCGGTCTCGGGGGGCAAGTGGTCTCTGGAAACACCATATATTTT; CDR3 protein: CASSPTPGLGGQVVSGNTIYF